This TCR beta chain originates from a study of T cell clones after liver transplantation (dated by TCRdb to the late 2010s). About the study as a whole: The samples were obtained from ITN030ST, a randomized trial that attempted immunosuppression withdrawal within 2 years after liver transplantation. Three of the eight recipients were HCV-positive; the others were transplanted for non-autoimmune, non-viral indications. Until randomization at 12-24 months post-transplant, subjects were given standard immunosuppression, with no induction therapy. Tolerance meant complete immunosuppression withdrawal for at least one year without liver enzymes rising beyond twice the upper limit of normal. As an antigen-independent comparator for donor-reactive sequences, third party-reactive TCRbeta sequences were also identified from pre-transplant MLRs. Of the 8 liver transplant recipients making up the studied cohort, 3 were classified as tolerant and 5 as non-tolerant. Donor-reactive T cell clones were identified using TCRbeta sequencing after a pre-transplant mixed lymphocyte reaction and were then followed in post-transplant blood. Blood samples were collected pre-transplant, then pre-randomization ahead of withdrawal, and finally post-randomization once withdrawal had either been completed or failed.

Thawed unstimulated PBMCs were stained for CD3, CD4 and CD8 and FACS-sorted into CD3+CD4+ and CD3+CD8+ populations. All 8 studied subjects were randomized to immunosuppression withdrawal. The Qiagen DNeasy Blood and Tissue Kit was used to isolate genomic DNA. Of note for this clone: Its antigen is currently not known. Base-call qualities are not available, and no considerably larger clone is one nucleotide away.

Frozen genomic DNA underwent high-throughput TCRbeta CDR3 sequencing by immunoSEQ, including PCR amplification, mapping, bias correction and internal controls. The paper's processing steps were these. Productive rearrangements were retained, and unique TCRbeta sequences were defined by the CDR3 nucleotide sequence together with the V and J gene. For classification of a sequence as donor-reactive, at least 5-fold expansion in CFSE-low cells relative to unstimulated pre-transplant cells and a frequency of at least 0.01% were required. Minimum frequency thresholds were set for each subject on the basis of the unstimulated sample with the lowest template count, so that a detection power of at least 90% was ensured. Jensen-Shannon divergence between the top 1000 TCRbeta sequences after and before transplant was used to measure repertoire turnover. Changes in detection of donor-reactive sequences were tested with two-sided Fisher's exact tests. Imported from immuneACCESS, the table was reduced by TCRdb to in-frame sequences with V and J called. These copies leave out some clones; in studies compared against another copy, an unresolved V gene accounts for under half, and the cause of the remainder is not known. V and J calls and clone size are given by that table; D and trimming were obtained from the DNA. In all, the sample holds tens of thousands of clones, and around 80% of those were seen once. About 0.79% of the sample rests with the top ten.

Paper-wide results and their limitations: Because allograft tissue specimens were not available, migration of donor-reactive T cells into the graft, rather than deletion, may have occurred. A significant post-transplant decrease in circulating donor-reactive CD4 TCRbeta sequences was observed in most of the 8 subjects, irrespective of tolerance or HCV status. Donor-reactive sequences decreased more than third party-reactive sequences, which suggests partial antigen-specific deletion that was not related to withdrawal success. Conclusions were preliminary, limited by small, heterogeneous patient numbers and non-standardized post-transplant time points. Once repertoire turnover was taken into account, donor-reactive detection showed a significant reduction for CD4 in 7 of 8 subjects and for CD8 in 8 of 8. In two subjects, low numbers of available donor cells limited the measurable donor-reactive repertoire.

Taken from cysteine to phenylalanine, the CDR3 has 12 residues. Only the CDR3 region is kept as DNA, spanning 36 bases read in frame from base 1. V is cut by 3 bases and J by 6 bases, and the space between the germline ends is 5 bases. Based on the germline V gene, the CDR1 and CDR2 sequences are MDHEN and SYDVKM. Sequenced material: CD4+ T cells from blood, taken 12 months after liver transplant. The TCR comes from a human patient who received a liver transplant. A transplant means some T cells may be of graft donor rather than patient origin. The chain was built from TRBV28 and TRBJ2-2, with no confident D gene call. Read as DNA, the sequence is TGTGCCAGCAGTTTGGCAGCCGGGGAGCTGTTTTTT. The translation is CASSLAAGELFF. Joined to the reference TRBV28 and TRBJ2-2 proteins, this CDR3 gives the full variable domain: DVKVTQSSRYLVKRTGEKVFLECVQDMDHENMFWYRQDPGLGLRLIYFSYDVKMKEKGDIPEGYSVSREKKERFSLILESASTNQTSMYLCASSLAAGELFFGEGSRLTVL.